Detailed here is one TCR beta chain. Its antigen remains unidentified. These data originate in a study of blood T cells in healthy people across ages. Whole-study context: The template switching approach captured approximately one barcoded beta molecule for every two T cells. The study's findings and limits: Versus aged donors, long-lived donors had higher diversity and more naive CD4+ cells. Naive and antigen-experienced cells could not be conclusively compared, given unsorted PBMCs.

A sample-barcoded 5' primer and a J-beta primer mix were used in a second PCR of roughly 7 to 11 cycles. Each CDR3 protein is one row after TCRdb ran MiXCR on the 5' RACE reads. Of about 640,000 distinct CDR3 sequences listed, less than 35% are singletons. V lost 6 bases, J lost 10 bases, and 18 bases lay in between. CDR3 size: 13 residues. The germline gives CDR1 MNHNS, CDR2 SASEGT. Researchers collected 7.5 to 10 milliliters of peripheral blood from every single donor. The chain uses TRBV6-1 and TRBJ1-2, with D possibly TRBD1 on 5 matching bases. Sequenced: blood. This TCR derives from a woman older than 75 in good health. CDR3 in DNA: TGTGCCAGCAGGGAGACCGACCAGGGTGACTACACCTTC. Translating gives CASRETDQGDYTF.